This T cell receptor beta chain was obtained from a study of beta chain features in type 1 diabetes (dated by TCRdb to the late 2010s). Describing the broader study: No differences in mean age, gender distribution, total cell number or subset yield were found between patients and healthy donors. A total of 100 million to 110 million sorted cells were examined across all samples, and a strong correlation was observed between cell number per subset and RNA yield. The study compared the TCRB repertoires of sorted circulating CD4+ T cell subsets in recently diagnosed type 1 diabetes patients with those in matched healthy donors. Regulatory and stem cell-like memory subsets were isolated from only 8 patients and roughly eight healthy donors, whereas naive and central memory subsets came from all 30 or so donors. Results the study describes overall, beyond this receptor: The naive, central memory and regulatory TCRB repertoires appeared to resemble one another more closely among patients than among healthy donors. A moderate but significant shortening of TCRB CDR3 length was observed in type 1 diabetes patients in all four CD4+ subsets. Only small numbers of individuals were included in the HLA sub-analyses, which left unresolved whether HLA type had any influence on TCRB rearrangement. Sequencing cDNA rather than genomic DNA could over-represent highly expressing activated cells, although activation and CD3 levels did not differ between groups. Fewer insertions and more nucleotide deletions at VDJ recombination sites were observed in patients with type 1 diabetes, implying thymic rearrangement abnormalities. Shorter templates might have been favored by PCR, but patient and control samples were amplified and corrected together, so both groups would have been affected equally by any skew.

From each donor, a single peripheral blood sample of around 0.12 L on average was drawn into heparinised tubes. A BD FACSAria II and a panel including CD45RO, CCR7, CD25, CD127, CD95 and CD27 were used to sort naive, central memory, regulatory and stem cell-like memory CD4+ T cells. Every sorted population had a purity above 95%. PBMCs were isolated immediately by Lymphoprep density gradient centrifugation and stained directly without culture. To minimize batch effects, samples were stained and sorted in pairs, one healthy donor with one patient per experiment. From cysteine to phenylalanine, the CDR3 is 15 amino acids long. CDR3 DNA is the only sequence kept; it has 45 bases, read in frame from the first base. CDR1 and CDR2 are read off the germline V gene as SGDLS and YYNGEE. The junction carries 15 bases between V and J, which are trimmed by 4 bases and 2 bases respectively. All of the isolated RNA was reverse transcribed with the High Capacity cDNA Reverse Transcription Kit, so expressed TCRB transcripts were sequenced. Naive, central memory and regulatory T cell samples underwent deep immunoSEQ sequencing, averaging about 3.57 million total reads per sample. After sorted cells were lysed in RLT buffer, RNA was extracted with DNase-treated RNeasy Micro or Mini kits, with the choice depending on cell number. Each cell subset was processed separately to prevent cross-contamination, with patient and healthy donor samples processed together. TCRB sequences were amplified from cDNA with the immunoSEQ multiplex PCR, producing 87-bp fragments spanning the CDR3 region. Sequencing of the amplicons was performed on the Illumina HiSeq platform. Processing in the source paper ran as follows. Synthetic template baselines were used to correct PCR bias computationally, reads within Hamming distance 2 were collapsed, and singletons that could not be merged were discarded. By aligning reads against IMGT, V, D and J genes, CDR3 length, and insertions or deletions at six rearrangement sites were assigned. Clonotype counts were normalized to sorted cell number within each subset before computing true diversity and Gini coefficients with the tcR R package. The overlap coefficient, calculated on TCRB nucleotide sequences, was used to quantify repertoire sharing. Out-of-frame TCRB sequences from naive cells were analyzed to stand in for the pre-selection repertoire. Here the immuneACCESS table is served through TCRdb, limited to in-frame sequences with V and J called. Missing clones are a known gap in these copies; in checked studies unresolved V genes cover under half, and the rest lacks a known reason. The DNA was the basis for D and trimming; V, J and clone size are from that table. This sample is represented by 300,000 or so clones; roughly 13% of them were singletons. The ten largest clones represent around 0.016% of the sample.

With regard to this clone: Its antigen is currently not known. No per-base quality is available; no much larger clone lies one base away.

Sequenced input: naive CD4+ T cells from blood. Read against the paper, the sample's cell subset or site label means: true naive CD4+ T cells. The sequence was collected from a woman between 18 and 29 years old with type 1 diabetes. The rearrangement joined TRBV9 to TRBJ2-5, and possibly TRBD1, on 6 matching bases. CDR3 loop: CASSTRGDTQETQYF. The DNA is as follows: TGTGCCAGCAGCACAAGAGGGGACACACAAGAGACCCAGTACTTC.